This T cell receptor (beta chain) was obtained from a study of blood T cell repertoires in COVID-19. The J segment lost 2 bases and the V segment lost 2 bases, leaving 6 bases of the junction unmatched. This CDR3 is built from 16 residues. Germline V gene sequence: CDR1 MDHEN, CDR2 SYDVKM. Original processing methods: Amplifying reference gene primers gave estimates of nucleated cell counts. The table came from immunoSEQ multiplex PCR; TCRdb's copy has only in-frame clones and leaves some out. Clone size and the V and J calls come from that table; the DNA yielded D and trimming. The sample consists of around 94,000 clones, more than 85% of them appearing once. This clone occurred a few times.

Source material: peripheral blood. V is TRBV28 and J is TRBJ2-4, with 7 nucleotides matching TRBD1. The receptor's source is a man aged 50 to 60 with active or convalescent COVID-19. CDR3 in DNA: TGTGCCAGCAGTTTACAAGGGGGCATCTCCAAAAACATTCAGTACTTC. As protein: CASSLQGGISKNIQYF. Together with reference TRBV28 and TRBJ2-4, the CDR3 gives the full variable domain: DVKVTQSSRYLVKRTGEKVFLECVQDMDHENMFWYRQDPGLGLRLIYFSYDVKMKEKGDIPEGYSVSREKKERFSLILESASTNQTSMYLCASSLQGGISKNIQYFGAGTRLSVL.